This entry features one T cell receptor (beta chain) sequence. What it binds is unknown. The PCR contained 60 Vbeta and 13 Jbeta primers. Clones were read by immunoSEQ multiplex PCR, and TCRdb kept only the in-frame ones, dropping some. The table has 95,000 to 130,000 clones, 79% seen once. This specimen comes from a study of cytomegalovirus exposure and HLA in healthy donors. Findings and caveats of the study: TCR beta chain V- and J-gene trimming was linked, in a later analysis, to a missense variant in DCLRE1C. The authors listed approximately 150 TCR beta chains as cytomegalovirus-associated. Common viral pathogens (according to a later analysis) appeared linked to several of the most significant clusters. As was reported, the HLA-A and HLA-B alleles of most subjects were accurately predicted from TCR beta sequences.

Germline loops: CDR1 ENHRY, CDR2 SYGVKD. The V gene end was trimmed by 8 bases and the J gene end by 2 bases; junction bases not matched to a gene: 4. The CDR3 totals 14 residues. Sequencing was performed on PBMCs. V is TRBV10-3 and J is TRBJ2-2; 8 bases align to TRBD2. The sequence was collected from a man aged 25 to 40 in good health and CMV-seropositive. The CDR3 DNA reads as TGTGCCATCGCGGCGGGGGGAAACACCGGGGAGCTGTTTTTT. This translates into CAIAAGGNTGELFF.